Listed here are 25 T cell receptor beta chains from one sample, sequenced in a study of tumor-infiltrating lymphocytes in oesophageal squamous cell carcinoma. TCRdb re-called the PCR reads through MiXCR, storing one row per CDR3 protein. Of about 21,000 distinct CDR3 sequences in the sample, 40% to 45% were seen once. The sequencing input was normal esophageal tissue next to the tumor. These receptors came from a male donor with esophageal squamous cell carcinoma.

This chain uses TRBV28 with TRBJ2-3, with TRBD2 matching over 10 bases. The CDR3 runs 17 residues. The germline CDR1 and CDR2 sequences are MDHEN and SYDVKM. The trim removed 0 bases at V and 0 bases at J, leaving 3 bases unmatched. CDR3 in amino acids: CASSLWPSGSSTDTQYF. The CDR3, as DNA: TGTGCCAGCAGTTTATGGCCTAGCGGGAGTAGCACAGATACGCAGTATTTT.

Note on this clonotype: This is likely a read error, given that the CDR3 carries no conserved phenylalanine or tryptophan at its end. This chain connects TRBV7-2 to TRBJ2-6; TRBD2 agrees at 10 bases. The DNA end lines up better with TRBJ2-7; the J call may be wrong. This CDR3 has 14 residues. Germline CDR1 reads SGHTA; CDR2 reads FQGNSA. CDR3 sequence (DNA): TGTGCCAGCAGCACTAGCGGGAACACAGATACGCAGTACTTA. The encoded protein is CASSTSGNTDTQYL.

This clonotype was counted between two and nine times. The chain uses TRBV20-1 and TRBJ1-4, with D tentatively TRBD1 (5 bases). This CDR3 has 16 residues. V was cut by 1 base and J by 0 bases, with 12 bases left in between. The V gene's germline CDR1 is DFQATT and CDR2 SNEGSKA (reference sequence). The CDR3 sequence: CSARGLGGATNEKLFF. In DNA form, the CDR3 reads TGCAGTGCTAGAGGGCTTGGGGGGGCAACTAATGAAAAACTGTTTTTT.

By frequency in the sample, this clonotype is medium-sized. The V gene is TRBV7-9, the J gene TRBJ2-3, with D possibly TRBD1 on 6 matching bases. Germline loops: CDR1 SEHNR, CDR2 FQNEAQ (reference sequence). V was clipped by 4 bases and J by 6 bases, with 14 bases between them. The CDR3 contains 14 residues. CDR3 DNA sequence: TGTGCCAGCAGCTGGGCTACCCAGGGGGATACGCAGTATTTT. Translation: CASSWATQGDTQYF.

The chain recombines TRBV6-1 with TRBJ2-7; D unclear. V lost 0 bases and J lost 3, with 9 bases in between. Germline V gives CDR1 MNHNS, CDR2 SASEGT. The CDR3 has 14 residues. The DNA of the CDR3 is TGTGCCAGCAGTGAAGCGCTTCATCTCTACGAGCAGTACTTC. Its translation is CASSEALHLYEQYF.

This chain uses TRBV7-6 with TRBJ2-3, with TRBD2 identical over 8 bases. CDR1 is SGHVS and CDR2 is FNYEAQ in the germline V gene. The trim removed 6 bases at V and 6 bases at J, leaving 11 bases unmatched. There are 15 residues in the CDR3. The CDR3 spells CASSQTSGKFDTQYF. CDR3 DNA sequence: TGTGCCAGCAGTCAAACTAGCGGTAAATTCGATACGCAGTATTTT.

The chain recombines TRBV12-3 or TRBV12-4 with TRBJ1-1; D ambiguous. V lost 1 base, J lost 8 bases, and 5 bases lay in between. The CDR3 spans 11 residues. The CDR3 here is CASSLDSEAFF. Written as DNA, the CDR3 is TGTGCCAGCAGTTTAGACTCAGAAGCTTTCTTT.

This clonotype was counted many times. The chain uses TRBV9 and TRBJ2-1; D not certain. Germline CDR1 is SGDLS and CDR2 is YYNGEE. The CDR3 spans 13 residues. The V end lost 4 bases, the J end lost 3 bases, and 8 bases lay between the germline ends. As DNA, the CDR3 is TGTGCCAGCAGCTCCCGACTCTACAATGAGCAGTTCTTC. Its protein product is CASSSRLYNEQFF.

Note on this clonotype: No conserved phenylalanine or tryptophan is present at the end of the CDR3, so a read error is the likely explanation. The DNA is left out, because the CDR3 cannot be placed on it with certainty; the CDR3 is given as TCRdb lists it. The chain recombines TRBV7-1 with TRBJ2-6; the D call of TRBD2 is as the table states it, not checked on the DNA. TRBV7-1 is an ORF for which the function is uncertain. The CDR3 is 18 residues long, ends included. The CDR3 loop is CASSPRRLAGPYEQYFGA.

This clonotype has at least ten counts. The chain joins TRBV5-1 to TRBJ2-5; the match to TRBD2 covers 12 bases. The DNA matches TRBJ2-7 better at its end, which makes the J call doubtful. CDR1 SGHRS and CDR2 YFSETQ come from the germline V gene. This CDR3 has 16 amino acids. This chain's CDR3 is CASSLRTSGTTYEQYF. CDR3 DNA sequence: TGCGCCAGCAGCTTGAGGACTAGCGGGACCACCTACGAGCAGTACTTC.

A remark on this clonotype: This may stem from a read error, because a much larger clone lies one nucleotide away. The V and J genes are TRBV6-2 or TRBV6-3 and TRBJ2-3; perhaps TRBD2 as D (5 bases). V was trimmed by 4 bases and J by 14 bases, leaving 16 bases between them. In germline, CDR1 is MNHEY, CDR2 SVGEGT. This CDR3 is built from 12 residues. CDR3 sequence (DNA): TGTGCCAGCAGTTTTAGCACCGGGGAGCTGTATTTT. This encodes CASSFSTGELYF.

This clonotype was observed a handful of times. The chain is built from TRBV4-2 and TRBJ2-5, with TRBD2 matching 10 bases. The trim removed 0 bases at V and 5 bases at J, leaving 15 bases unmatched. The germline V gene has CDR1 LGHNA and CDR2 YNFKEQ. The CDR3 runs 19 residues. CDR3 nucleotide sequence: TGTGCCAGCAGCCAAGATGATTTAGCGGCTAGCGGGAGAGGGGAGACCCAGTACTTC. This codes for CASSQDDLAASGRGETQYF.

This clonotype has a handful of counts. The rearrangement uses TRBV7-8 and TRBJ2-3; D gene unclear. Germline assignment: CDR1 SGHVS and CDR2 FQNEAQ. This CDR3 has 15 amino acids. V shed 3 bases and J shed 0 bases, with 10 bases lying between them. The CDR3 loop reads CASSFSFQSTDTQYF. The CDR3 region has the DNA TGTGCCAGCAGCTTCAGCTTTCAGAGCACAGATACGCAGTATTTT.

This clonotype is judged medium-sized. The CDR3 bases are TGTGCCAGCAGCCAGGACCTGGCTGGGGCCAACGTCCTGACTTTC. It yields the protein CASSQDLAGANVLTF. V gene TRBV6-1 combines with J gene TRBJ2-6, with D unresolved. Between the trimmed V and J ends, which lost 6 bases and 2 bases, there was a span of 11 bases. The CDR3 has 15 amino acids. Germline CDR1 is MNHNS and CDR2 is SASEGT.

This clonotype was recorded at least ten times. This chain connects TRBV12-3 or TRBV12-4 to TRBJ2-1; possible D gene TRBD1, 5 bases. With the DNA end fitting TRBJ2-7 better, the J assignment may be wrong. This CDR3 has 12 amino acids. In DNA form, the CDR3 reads TGTGCCAGCAGTCCGACAGCCTCCGAGCAGTACTTC. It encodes CASSPTASEQYF.

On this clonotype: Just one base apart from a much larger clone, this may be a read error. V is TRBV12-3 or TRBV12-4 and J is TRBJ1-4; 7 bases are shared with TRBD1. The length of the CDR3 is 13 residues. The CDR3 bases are TGTACCAGCAGTCGACAGGGTTGGGAAAAACTGTTTTTT. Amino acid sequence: CTSSRQGWEKLFF.

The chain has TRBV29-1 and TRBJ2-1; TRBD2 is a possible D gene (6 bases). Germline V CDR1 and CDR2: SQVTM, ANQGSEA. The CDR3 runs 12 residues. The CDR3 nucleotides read TGCGGATGTAATAGCGGCTCTTCCCAGCAGTTCTTC. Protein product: CGCNSGSSQQFF.

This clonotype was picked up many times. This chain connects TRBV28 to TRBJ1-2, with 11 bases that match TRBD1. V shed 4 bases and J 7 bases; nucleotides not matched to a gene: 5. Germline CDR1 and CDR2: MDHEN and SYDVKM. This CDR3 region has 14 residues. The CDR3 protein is CASSSGQGAPGYTF. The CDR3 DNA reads TGTGCCAGCAGTTCCGGACAGGGGGCGCCTGGCTACACCTTC.

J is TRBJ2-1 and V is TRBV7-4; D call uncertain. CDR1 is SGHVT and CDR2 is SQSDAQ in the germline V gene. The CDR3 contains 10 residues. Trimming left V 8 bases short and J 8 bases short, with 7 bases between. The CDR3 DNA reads TGTGCCAGCGGAGCCCATGAGCAGTTCTTC. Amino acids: CASGAHEQFF.

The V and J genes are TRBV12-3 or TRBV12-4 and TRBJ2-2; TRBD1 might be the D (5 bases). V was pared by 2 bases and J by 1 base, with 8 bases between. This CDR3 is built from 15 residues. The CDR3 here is CASSLITGNTGELFF. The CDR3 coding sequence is TGTGCCAGCAGTTTAATAACAGGGAACACCGGGGAGCTGTTTTTT.

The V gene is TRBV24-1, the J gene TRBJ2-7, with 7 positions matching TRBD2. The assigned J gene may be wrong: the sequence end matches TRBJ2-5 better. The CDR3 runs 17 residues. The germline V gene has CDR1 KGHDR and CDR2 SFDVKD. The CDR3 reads CATSDLDPGGAEETQYF. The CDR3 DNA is TGTGCCACCAGTGATTTGGATCCGGGAGGAGCGGAAGAGACCCAGTACTTC.

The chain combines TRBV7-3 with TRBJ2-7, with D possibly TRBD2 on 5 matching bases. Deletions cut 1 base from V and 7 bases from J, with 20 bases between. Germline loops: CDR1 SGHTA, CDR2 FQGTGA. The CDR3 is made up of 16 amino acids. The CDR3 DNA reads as TGTGCCAGCAGCTTAAGAGCTAGCAAGGGTTGGGATGAGCAGTACTTC. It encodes CASSLRASKGWDEQYF.

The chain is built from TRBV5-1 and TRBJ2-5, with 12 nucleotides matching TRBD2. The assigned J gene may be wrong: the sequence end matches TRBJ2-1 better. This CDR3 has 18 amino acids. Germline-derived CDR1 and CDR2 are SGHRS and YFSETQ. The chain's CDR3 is CASSLAPASGGVSYEQFF. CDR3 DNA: TGCGCCAGCAGCTTGGCCCCGGCTAGCGGGGGGGTTAGTTATGAGCAGTTCTTC.

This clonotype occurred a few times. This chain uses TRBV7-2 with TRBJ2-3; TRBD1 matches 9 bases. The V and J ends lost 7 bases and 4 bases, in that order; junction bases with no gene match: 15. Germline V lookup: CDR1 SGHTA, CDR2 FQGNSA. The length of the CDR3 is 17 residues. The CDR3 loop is CASTQGWGQGDADTQYF. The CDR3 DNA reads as TGTGCCAGCACCCAAGGGTGGGGACAGGGAGATGCAGATACGCAGTATTTT. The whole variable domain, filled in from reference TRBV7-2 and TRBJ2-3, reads GAGVSQSPSNKVTEKGKDVELRCDPISGHTALYWYRQSLGQGLEFLIYFQGNSAPDKSGLPSDRFSAERTGGSVSTLTIQRTQQEDSAVYLCASTQGWGQGDADTQYFGPGTRLTVL.

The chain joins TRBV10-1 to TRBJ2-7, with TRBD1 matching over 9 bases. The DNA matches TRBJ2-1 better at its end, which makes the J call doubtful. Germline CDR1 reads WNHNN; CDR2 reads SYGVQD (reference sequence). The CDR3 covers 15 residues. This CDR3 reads CASSSAGQGTNEQFF. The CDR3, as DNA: TGCGCCAGCAGTTCAGCGGGACAGGGAACCAATGAGCAGTTCTTC.